The rows below give T cell receptor beta chains drawn from one sample of a study of cytomegalovirus exposure and HLA in healthy donors. Sequenced by immunoSEQ multiplex PCR; TCRdb stores in-frame clones only, minus some. The sample lists 150,000 to 200,000 clones; roughly 76% were seen once. The sample was PBMCs. These receptors came from a young woman in good health and CMV-seropositive. The CDR3 runs from the conserved cysteine through the conserved F or W.

TRBV7-8	TRBJ1-1	CASSPWTVEVNTEAFF
TRBV27	TRBJ2-3	CASSPSGEHTDTQYF
TRBV6-1	TRBJ1-2	CATDRVENYGYTF
TRBV9	TRBJ2-7	CASSAPPGQGFEQYF
TRBV13	TRBJ2-1	CASSLSGLSLYNEQFF
TRBV4-2	TRBJ2-7	CASSQDSVYEQYF
TRBV7-9	TRBJ1-5	CASSYGYRKNQPQHF
TRBV19	TRBJ2-5	CASSIEGIQETQYF
TRBV5-1	TRBJ1-2	CASSLRAGGGYGYTF
TRBV6-4	TRBJ2-2	CASSQEAGGTGELFF
TRBV9	TRBJ1-3	CASSVEGTTSGNTIYF
TRBV2	TRBJ1-2	CASSLGRTGAPGYTF
TRBV7-9	TRBJ1-2	CASSSGTALIYGYTF
TRBV7-9	TRBJ1-2	CASSPGLYGYTF
TRBV19	TRBJ2-1	CASSMSSYNEQFF
TRBV4-3	TRBJ2-2	CASSLGLGATTGELFF
TRBV19	TRBJ1-5	CASSVDREIQPQHF
TRBV6-5	TRBJ1-2	CASSYMGTGKRSF
TRBV21-1	TRBJ1-5	CASTPGTGGRPQHF
TRBV19	TRBJ1-2	CASSALPLTGISWGYTF
TRBV9	TRBJ1-1	CASSVEGGSDEAFF
TRBV4-1	TRBJ1-1	CASSTTGVTEAFF
TRBV4-2	TRBJ2-2	CASSPNWRAETGELFF
TRBV4-1	TRBJ2-1	CASSQGGGRSSYNEQFF
TRBV27	TRBJ1-5	CASSLSGGGSQPQHF
TRBV2	TRBJ2-5	CASRTGGSDQETQYF
TRBV5-4	TRBJ2-7	CASSLGTGDGEQYF
TRBV4-2	TRBJ2-3	CASSQVWASGGRDTQYF
TRBV7-2	TRBJ1-3	CASSRGATRRSGNTIYF
TRBV4-2	TRBJ2-2	CASSQDRGPNTGELFF
TRBV7-3	TRBJ1-1	CASSSQGFGEAFF
TRBV12-2	TRBJ1-1	CASRLVPGGRDTEAFF
TRBV19	TRBJ2-3	CASSYTAGGFTDTQYF
TRBV7-2	TRBJ1-6	CASSGQTGGSPLHF
TRBV5-6	TRBJ2-5	CASSPLGGPPEGTQYF
TRBV2	TRBJ1-5	CASSSDSSNQPQHF
TRBV28	TRBJ2-5	CASTTGAMRRGTQYF
TRBV10-3	TRBJ1-1	CAIQANTGSGGDTEAFF
TRBV6-1	TRBJ2-1	CASNGGRGGGEQFF
TRBV6-1	TRBJ1-1	CASSVAGNTEAFF
TRBV10-3	TRBJ2-7	CAISESASGGTSYEQYF